The text below deals with one TCR beta chain. Authors' methods: It was from reference gene primer amplification that nucleated cell counts were estimated. Clones were read by immunoSEQ multiplex PCR, and TCRdb kept only the in-frame ones, dropping some. V and J calls and clone size follow that table, whereas D and trimming were derived from the DNA. The sample has roughly 180,000 clones, 85% to 90% seen once. The data derive from a study of blood T cell repertoires in COVID-19. Study at large: Whether acute or convalescent, the COVID-19 samples came from the United States, Italy and Spain. PBMCs, B-cell-depleted T cells, or T cells provided the cDNA or gDNA that made up the material.

Trimming left V 2 bases short and J 3 bases short, with 7 bases between. Per the germline V gene, CDR1 is SEHNR and CDR2 is FQNEAQ (reference sequence). This CDR3 is built from 13 residues. The sequence was obtained from an older woman with acute or convalescent COVID-19. Specimen: peripheral blood. The V and J genes are TRBV7-9 and TRBJ1-1, with TRBD1 as a possible D gene (6 bases). Here the CDR3 DNA reads TGTGCCAGCAGCTTAAACAGGGACACTGAAGCTTTCTTT. Protein product: CASSLNRDTEAFF.